Presented here are 2 T cell receptor beta chains from one specimen sequenced in a study of T cells after yellow fever vaccination. TCRdb itself ran the 5' RACE reads through MiXCR, one entry per CDR3 protein. The sample holds 50,000 or so distinct CDR3 sequences, roughly 7% seen once. The sequenced sample was CD8+ T cells sorted from PBMCs, obtained around 15 days after the first yellow fever vaccination. The receptors shown here come from a man younger than 35 who received the YFV17D yellow fever vaccine.

This clonotype was counted ten times or more. The chain employs TRBV30 and TRBJ2-3; D is perhaps TRBD2 (5 bases). With 5 bases removed from V and 4 bases from J, the gap between germline ends came to 7 bases. Germline values: CDR1 GTSNPN, CDR2 SVGIG (reference sequence). CDR3 length equals 11 residues. CDR3 residues: CAWEGPDTQYF. In DNA, the CDR3 is TGTGCCTGGGAGGGTCCAGATACGCAGTATTTT.

This clonotype was seen repeatedly, ten times or more. V is TRBV19 and J is TRBJ1-2; 8 bases are shared with TRBD1. The germline gives CDR1 LNHDA, CDR2 SQIVND (reference sequence). The V segment lost 5 bases and the J segment 7 bases; nucleotides outside the gene matches: 12. CDR3 size: 15 residues. CDR3 DNA sequence: TGTGCCAGTAGTGCGCGGGACAGGATCTCTATTGGCTACACCTTC. Amino acids: CASSARDRISIGYTF.